The rows below give T cell receptor beta chains drawn from one sample of a study of CD8 T cells in Susac syndrome. TCRdb ran MiXCR on the immunoSEQ multiplex PCR reads and lists one entry per CDR3 protein. The sample includes around 140,000 distinct CDR3 sequences, over 75% of them seen just once. Sequencing used CD8+ T cells from PBMCs. These receptors came from a human donor with multiple sclerosis. The CDR3 runs from the conserved cysteine through the conserved F or W. Each record gives: J gene, V gene, clone size, D gene, CDR3 DNA, CDR3 protein. D genes are given only for firm matches. Some rows mark clone size as missing; the rest say once, few, many or name a class of expanded clone.

TRBJ2-5	TRBV3-1	.	.	TGTGCCAGCAGCCAAGATCAGTGGGCCGGGGCGGAGACCCAGTACTTC	CASSQDQWAGAETQYF
TRBJ1-2	TRBV6-2/TRBV6-3	once	TRBD1	TGTGCCAGCGAAGGGACAGCTAACTATGGCTACACCTTC	CASEGTANYGYTF
TRBJ2-1	TRBV6-2/TRBV6-3	.	.	TGTGCCAGCAGTTCCATTCCGGGATCCCTTCTTACTAATGAGCAGTTCTTC	CASSSIPGSLLTNEQFF
TRBJ1-5	TRBV5-5	.	.	TGTGCCAGCAGCTCAAAACAGGGCGGCAATCAGCCCCAGCATTTT	CASSSKQGGNQPQHF
TRBJ2-5	TRBV3-1	.	TRBD2	TGTGCCAGCAGCCAAGTATCAGGGACTAGCGGGAGGTCGTGGGAAGAGACCCAGTACTTC	CASSQVSGTSGRSWEETQYF
TRBJ1-1	TRBV2	.	.	TGTGCCAGCAGGAAACCTGCCGGGACGGGGGGCGCAGGTGAAGCTTTCTTT	CASRKPAGTGGAGEAFF
TRBJ2-7	TRBV9	once	.	TGTGCCAGCAGCGCCGGAGCAGGCCTATCCTACGAGCAGTACTTC	CASSAGAGLSYEQYF
TRBJ2-3	TRBV4-1	.	.	TGCGCCAGCAGCCAAGATTTCACCGGCGCAGATACGCAGTATTTT	CASSQDFTGADTQYF
TRBJ2-3	TRBV10-3	.	TRBD1	TGTGCCATCAGGATGGGAAAGGGGGCGGGCACAGATACGCAGTATTTT	CAIRMGKGAGTDTQYF
TRBJ2-2	TRBV30	.	TRBD1	TGTGCCTTCGACAGGGTCTTTGGCGGGGAGCTGTTTTTT	CAFDRVFGGELFF
TRBJ2-1	TRBV4-1	.	.	TGCGCCAGCAGCCGGACCCTCTACAATGAGCAGTTCTTC	CASSRTLYNEQFF